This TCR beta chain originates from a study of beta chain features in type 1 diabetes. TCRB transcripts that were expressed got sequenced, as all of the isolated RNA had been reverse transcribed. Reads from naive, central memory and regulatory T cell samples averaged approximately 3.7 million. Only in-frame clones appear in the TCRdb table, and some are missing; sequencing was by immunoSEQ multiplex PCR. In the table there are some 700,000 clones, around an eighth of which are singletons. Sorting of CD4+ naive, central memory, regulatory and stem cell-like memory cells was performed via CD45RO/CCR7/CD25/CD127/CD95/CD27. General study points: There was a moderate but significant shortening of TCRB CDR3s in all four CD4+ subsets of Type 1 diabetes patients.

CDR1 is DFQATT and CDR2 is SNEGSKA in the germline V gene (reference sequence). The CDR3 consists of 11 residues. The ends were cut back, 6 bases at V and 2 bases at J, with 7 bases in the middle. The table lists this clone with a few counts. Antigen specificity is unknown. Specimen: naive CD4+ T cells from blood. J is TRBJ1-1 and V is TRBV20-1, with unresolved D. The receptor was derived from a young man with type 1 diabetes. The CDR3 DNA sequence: TGCAGTGCAATCGAAAACACTGAAGCTTTCTTT. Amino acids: CSAIENTEAFF.